The present T cell receptor (beta chain) was sequenced within a study of T-cell reconstitution after alpha-beta-depleted transplantation in children. In this sample, this clonotype turned up many times. This CDR3 has 14 amino acids. V gave up 5 bases and J gave up 5 bases, with 15 bases separating them. Preparation of the TCRbeta library used unique molecular identifiers. TCRdb reprocessed the PCR reads via MiXCR and lists one record per CDR3 protein. The table includes a few hundred thousand distinct CDR3 sequences, approximately 9.9% detected once. The TCR sequence derives from a human donor who donated a stem cell graft to a child with SCID. This specimen was PBMCs from the stem cell graft donor, taken from the stem cell graft. The V call is TRBV12-3 or TRBV12-4, the J call TRBJ2-5; D remains unclear. This chain's CDR3 is CASSPTAVGETQYF. The CDR3 DNA is TGTGCCAGCAGTCCCACTGCGGTCGGGGAGACCCAGTACTTC.